The 20 T cell receptor beta chains below were found in one sample sequenced in a study of vaccination and CD4 T cells after COVID-19. Treatment: 10-day PBMC culture with coronavirus spike peptide pools or control peptides (ViraFEST assay). Oncomine TCR Beta short-read sequencing was applied to DNA from cultured CD4+ T cells. Using its own MiXCR run on the PCR reads, TCRdb lists one record per CDR3 protein. The table has 11,000 or so distinct CDR3 sequences, approximately 70% seen once. No antigens are known for them. Sequenced sample: CD4+ T cells from blood, cultured in vitro. Receptors were obtained from a human donor who had recovered from COVID-19.

This clonotype was seen once. The chain joins TRBV24-1 to TRBJ2-3; D is perhaps TRBD2 (6 bases). Per the germline V gene, CDR1 is KGHDR and CDR2 is SFDVKD. This CDR3 has 16 residues. Trimming stripped 0 bases from V and 3 bases from J, with 12 bases between. The DNA of the CDR3 is TGTGCCACCAGTGATTTGCCGCGGGGCGCAACAGATACGCAGTATTTT. This sequence encodes CATSDLPRGATDTQYF.

The chain combines TRBV21-1 with TRBJ2-7; TRBD1, the D gene given by the table, was not confirmed from the DNA. TRBV21-1 is recorded as a pseudogene. This CDR3 is 15 amino acids long. For the CDR3, the DNA is TGTGCCAGCAGCAAAGCGGACAGGCAACCCTACGAGCAGTACTTC. Residues: CASSKADRQPYEQYF.

The CDR3 region has the DNA TGTGCCAGCAGCTTGGTTGGGGCCGATTCACCCCTCCACTTT. This encodes CASSLVGADSPLHF. The V gene is TRBV7-9, the J gene TRBJ1-6; perhaps TRBD1 as D (5 bases). The V gene's germline CDR1 is SEHNR and CDR2 FQNEAQ (reference sequence). The V and J ends lost 3 bases and 8 bases respectively, with 11 bases between them. The CDR3 is 14 amino acids.

In its sample, this clonotype ranks as large. In DNA, the CDR3 is TGTGCCAGCAGTGAGGGGGGATACACCATATATTTT. Its protein product is CASSEGGYTIYF. This chain connects TRBV2 to TRBJ1-3; D is possibly TRBD1 (5 bases). Germline CDR1 is SNHLY and CDR2 is FYNNEI. CDR3 length equals 12 residues. Deletions cut 3 bases from V and 8 bases from J, with 8 bases between.

The rearrangement uses TRBV5-4 and TRBJ2-7; 12 nucleotides agree with TRBD2. CDR1 is SGHNT, CDR2 YYREEE, per germline (reference sequence). After removal of 5 bases from V and 5 bases from J, the junction contained 5 bases not matched to a gene. This CDR3 has 14 amino acids. CDR3 protein: CASRDRLAGDEQYF. The CDR3 DNA is TGTGCCAGCAGAGATCGACTAGCGGGAGACGAGCAGTACTTC.

The chain combines TRBV7-9 with TRBJ1-1, with a tentative D call TRBD1 (6 bases). Between the trimmed V and J ends, which lost 4 bases and 4 bases, there was a span of 16 bases. Germline V CDR1 and CDR2: SEHNR, FQNEAQ (reference sequence). CDR3 length: 15 residues. The CDR3 nucleotides are TGTGCCAGCAGCTCTTACAGGGCGCGAAGCACTGAAGCTTTCTTT. It codes for CASSSYRARSTEAFF. The whole variable domain, remainder taken from reference TRBV7-9 and TRBJ1-1, is DTGVSQNPRHKITKRGQNVTFRCDPISEHNRLYWYRQTLGQGPEFLTYFQNEAQLEKSRLLSDRFSAERPKGSFSTLEIQRTEQGDSAMYLCASSSYRARSTEAFFGQGTRLTVV.

The genes are TRBV7-2 and TRBJ1-5; D is possibly TRBD1 (5 bases). Trimming removed 5 bases at V and 4 bases at J, with 9 bases between. Germline assignment: CDR1 SGHTA and CDR2 FQGNSA. CDR3 length: 13 residues. The CDR3 is CASSVRGNQPQHF. CDR3 nucleotides: TGTGCCAGCAGCGTTCGGGGGAATCAGCCCCAGCATTTT.

With respect to this clonotype: A read error may account for a junction end that differs from germline. This chain connects TRBV2 to TRBJ2-3; D perhaps matches TRBD1 (5 bases). The CDR3 has 14 residues. Germline assignment: CDR1 SNHLY and CDR2 FYNNEI. In DNA, the CDR3 is TGTGCCAGCAGTGGACTTTTACGCACAGGTACGCAGTATTTT. It encodes CASSGLLRTGTQYF.

The chain carries TRBV12-3 or TRBV12-4 and TRBJ2-1; 8 bases align to TRBD2. The trim removed 0 bases at V and 7 bases at J, leaving 11 bases unmatched. This CDR3 is 17 amino acids long. The CDR3 region has the DNA TGTGCCAGCAGTTTAGCTTTTGGAGTAGCGGGAATGAATGAGCAGTTCTTC. This translates into CASSLAFGVAGMNEQFF.

J is TRBJ2-5 and V is TRBV12-3 or TRBV12-4; a weak D match, TRBD1 (6 bases). The CDR3 length is 13 residues. V was pared by 6 bases and J by 3 bases, with 11 bases between. This CDR3 reads CASRQTGEETQYF. The CDR3 coding sequence is TGTGCCAGCAGACAGACAGGTGAAGAGACCCAGTACTTC.

This clonotype is deemed large. This chain connects TRBV7-8 to TRBJ1-2; unclear D gene. This CDR3 spans 14 amino acids. The ends were cut back, 2 bases at V and 0 bases at J, with 7 bases in the middle. The V gene's germline CDR1 is SGHVS and CDR2 FQNEAQ. The CDR3 loop reads CASSLLSANYGYTF. CDR3 nucleotides: TGTGCCAGCAGCTTACTGTCGGCTAACTATGGCTACACCTTC.

The rearrangement uses TRBV2 and TRBJ1-2; D is possibly TRBD1 (6 bases). Trimming removed 6 bases from V and 8 bases from J, with 16 bases in between. The CDR3 has 13 residues. In germline, CDR1 is SNHLY, CDR2 FYNNEI. The CDR3 DNA follows: TGTGCCAGCAGGGGCTCCAGGGGCGAAGGCTACACCTTC. This encodes CASRGSRGEGYTF.

The J gene is TRBJ1-5, the V gene TRBV4-1, with a tentative D call TRBD1 (5 bases). Germline lookup yields CDR1 MGHRA and CDR2 YSYEKL. The CDR3 runs to 17 residues. Trimming took 6 bases from V and 2 from J, leaving 20 bases between them. This CDR3 is CASSYRDRGVGNQPQHF. The CDR3 DNA reads as TGCGCCAGCAGTTACCGGGACCGGGGTGTAGGCAATCAGCCCCAGCATTTT.

This sequence joins TRBV5-1 and TRBJ1-2; D remains ambiguous. V gave up 0 bases and J gave up 0 bases, with 6 bases separating them. There are 14 residues in the CDR3. CDR1 and CDR2 (germline): SGHRS, YFSETQ. The CDR3 region has the DNA TGCGCCAGCAGCTTGGACAGTCCTAACTATGGCTACACCTTC. As protein: CASSLDSPNYGYTF. Based on the CDR3 plus reference TRBV5-1 and TRBJ1-2, the full variable domain is KAGVTQTPRYLIKTRGQQVTLSCSPISGHRSVSWYQQTPGQGLQFLFEYFSETQRNKGNFPGRFSGRQFSNSRSEMNVSTLELGDSALYLCASSLDSPNYGYTFGSGTRLTVV.

Worth noting for this clonotype: The junction and the germline gene differ at one end; a read error may be behind it. This chain connects TRBV27 to TRBJ1-1, with 10 positions matching TRBD1. Germline V CDR1 and CDR2: MNHEY, SMNVEV (reference sequence). The CDR3 is 14 residues long. The CDR3 region is CASRLGQGNAEAFF. For the CDR3, the DNA is TGTGCCAGCAGACTGGGACAGGGGAACGCTGAAGCTTTCTTT.

The chain recombines TRBV20-1 with TRBJ2-3; the D is unclear. Germline-derived CDR1 and CDR2 are DFQATT and SNEGSKA (reference sequence). Trimming removed 2 bases at V and 1 base at J, with 13 bases between. The CDR3 is made up of 15 amino acids. The CDR3 is CSARIGSSGTDTQYF. As DNA, the CDR3 is TGCAGTGCTAGAATCGGCAGTTCCGGCACAGATACGCAGTATTTT.

V is TRBV20-1 and J is TRBJ2-1; D gene unclear. The DNA end lines up better with TRBJ2-7; the J call may be wrong. This CDR3 spans 11 amino acids. Germline CDR1 reads DFQATT; CDR2 reads SNEGSKA (reference sequence). The CDR3 DNA is TGCAGTGCTAGACCCGGCTACGAGCAGTACTTC. Protein: CSARPGYEQYF.

V usage is TRBV27 and J usage is TRBJ1-1; 10 positions agree with TRBD1. Germline loops: CDR1 MNHEY, CDR2 SMNVEV (reference sequence). This CDR3 is built from 17 residues. Trimming at V came to 6 bases and at J to 4 bases, leaving 14 bases not matched to a gene. CDR3: CASRHTRDRGGFTEAFF. The CDR3 DNA sequence: TGTGCCAGCAGACACACCCGGGACAGGGGTGGGTTCACTGAAGCTTTCTTT.

The sample holds one count of this clonotype. V is TRBV7-7 and J is TRBJ1-6; TRBD1 matches 9 bases. Germline V CDR1 and CDR2: SSHAT, FNYEAQ (reference sequence). The CDR3 runs 20 residues. V shed 5 bases and J 0 bases; nucleotides not matched to a gene: 14. The CDR3 bases are TGTGCCAGCAGCCCTAGCCGGACAGGGGCTACCATCTCCTATAATTCACCCCTCCACTTT. Amino acid sequence: CASSPSRTGATISYNSPLHF.

V and J are TRBV30 and TRBJ1-2; 8 bases line up with TRBD1. Germline V gene data show CDR1 as GTSNPN and CDR2 as SVGIG (reference sequence). V lost 5 bases to trimming and J lost 6 bases; unmatched junction nucleotides: 17. The CDR3 spans 16 residues. The CDR3 here is CAWFKGQGARYHGYTF. The CDR3 coding sequence is TGTGCCTGGTTTAAAGGGCAGGGGGCGCGATATCATGGCTACACCTTC.